This T cell receptor (beta chain) is drawn from a study of siplizumab effects on memory and regulatory T cells. Study observations and caveats: Confirmatory evidence of suppressive function in proliferating siplizumab-culture Tregs was not obtained. In unstimulated cells, naive T cells appeared more diverse than memory T cells and seemed major alloresponse contributors. Mappable alloreactive CD4+ clones came from Treg cells more than 55% of the time on average with siplizumab, against under 30% in controls.

The V end was cut by 2 bases, the J end by 3 bases, with 20 bases between. The CDR3 is 18 amino acids. The germline CDR1 and CDR2 sequences are SGHDT and YYEEEE. Per sample, roughly 10^5 TCR templates underwent assay. This table comes from immunoSEQ multiplex PCR, and its TCRdb copy is limited to in-frame clones, with some not included. The sample has 90,000 to 120,000 clones, roughly 92% seen once. Details on this clone: The antigen is unknown.

Sequenced material: Tregs sorted from blood. This TCR was recovered from a human donor in good health. V is TRBV5-6 and J is TRBJ2-2, with TRBD2 as a possible D gene (6 bases). The DNA of the CDR3 is TGTGCCAGCAGCTTAGGTCTGGAGGGAGGATGGGACACCGGGGAGCTGTTTTTT. Amino acids: CASSLGLEGGWDTGELFF.